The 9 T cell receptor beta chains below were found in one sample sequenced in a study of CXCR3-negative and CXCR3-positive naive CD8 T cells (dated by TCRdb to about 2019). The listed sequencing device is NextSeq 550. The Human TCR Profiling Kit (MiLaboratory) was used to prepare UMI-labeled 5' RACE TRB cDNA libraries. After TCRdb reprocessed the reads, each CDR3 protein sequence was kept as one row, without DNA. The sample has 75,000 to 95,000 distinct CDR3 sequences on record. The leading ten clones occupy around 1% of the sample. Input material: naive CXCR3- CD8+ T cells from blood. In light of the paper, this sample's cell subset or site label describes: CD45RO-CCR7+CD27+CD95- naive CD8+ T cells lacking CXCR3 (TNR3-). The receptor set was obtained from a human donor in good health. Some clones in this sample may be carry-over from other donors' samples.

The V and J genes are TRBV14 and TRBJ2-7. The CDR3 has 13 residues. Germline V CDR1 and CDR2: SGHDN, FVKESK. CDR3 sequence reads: CAVPVAYPYEQYF.

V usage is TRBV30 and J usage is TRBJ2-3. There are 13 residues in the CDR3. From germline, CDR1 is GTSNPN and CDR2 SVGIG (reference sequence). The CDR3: CAWGTGRTDTQYF. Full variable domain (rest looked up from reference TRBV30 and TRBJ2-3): SQTIHQWPATLVQPVGSPLSLECTVEGTSNPNLYWYRQAAGRGLQLLFYSVGIGQISSEVPQNLSASRPQDRQFILSSKKLLLSDSGFYLCAWGTGRTDTQYFGPGTRLTVL.

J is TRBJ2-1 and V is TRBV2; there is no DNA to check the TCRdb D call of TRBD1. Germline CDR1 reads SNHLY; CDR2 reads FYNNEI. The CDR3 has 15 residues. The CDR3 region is CASTYGTQLMDEQFF.

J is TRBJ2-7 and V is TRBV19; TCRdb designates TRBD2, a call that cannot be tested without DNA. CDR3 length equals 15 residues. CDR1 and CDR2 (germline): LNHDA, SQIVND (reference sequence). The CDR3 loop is CASSSGLAATYEQYF.

CDR3 amino acids: CASSLADFGADTQYF. The rearrangement uses TRBV5-1 and TRBJ2-3; with no DNA, the TCRdb D assignment of TRBD2 cannot be verified. CDR3 length equals 15 residues. Germline V gene lookup returns CDR1 SGHRS and CDR2 YFSETQ. The whole variable domain, remainder taken from reference TRBV5-1 and TRBJ2-3, is KAGVTQTPRYLIKTRGQQVTLSCSPISGHRSVSWYQQTPGQGLQFLFEYFSETQRNKGNFPGRFSGRQFSNSRSEMNVSTLELGDSALYLCASSLADFGADTQYFGPGTRLTVL.

The chain's CDR3 is CASSLEAEGDREQETQYF. The chain links TRBV13 to TRBJ2-5; TCRdb's D gene call, TRBD1, goes unchecked for lack of DNA. Germline CDR1 PRHDT, CDR2 FYEKMQ (reference sequence). The CDR3 covers 18 residues.

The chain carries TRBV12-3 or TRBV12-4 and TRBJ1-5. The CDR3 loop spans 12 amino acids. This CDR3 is CASSLVGQPQHF.

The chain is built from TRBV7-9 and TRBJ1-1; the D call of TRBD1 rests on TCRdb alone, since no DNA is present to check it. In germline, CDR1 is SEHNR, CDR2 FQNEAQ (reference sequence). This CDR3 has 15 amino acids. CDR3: CASSLAGGGNTEAFF.

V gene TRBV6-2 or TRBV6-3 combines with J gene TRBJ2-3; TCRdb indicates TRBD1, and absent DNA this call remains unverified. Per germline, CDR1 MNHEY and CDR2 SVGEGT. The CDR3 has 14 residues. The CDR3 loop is CASRRTGKTDTQYF.